This TCR beta chain was sequenced during a study of tumor and adjacent non-tumor tissue in lung cancer. The overall study: The cohort had 12 to 13 adenocarcinoma, a couple of squamous cell and 1 small cell patients. Samples averaged about 4.2 million productive TCRbeta reads each. Study observations and caveats: Tumor TCR diversity, when higher, was linked to shorter survival. Tumor tissue had significantly higher TCR diversity than normal lung.

Three rounds of nested PCR, following a modified ARM-PCR protocol, produced the TCRbeta library. TCRdb itself ran the multiplex PCR reads through MiXCR, one entry per CDR3 protein. Among some 100,000 distinct CDR3 sequences listed, 65% were seen once. This clonotype was detected a few times. Its matching antigen is unknown. A junction end diverges from the germline sequence, so it may reflect a read error. The CDR3 covers 16 residues. The germline gives CDR1 SGHDN, CDR2 FVKESK. No cell sorting was done before RNA was extracted from the tissue. More than 3 cm separated this lung sample from the edge of the tumor.

Sequenced material: distant non-tumor lung tissue. The chain is built from TRBV14 and TRBJ1-5; 10 bases agree with TRBD1. The origin of this receptor is a young man with non-small cell lung cancer. The CDR3 loop reads CASSQWGQGQNQPQHF. The CDR3 nucleotides are TGTGCCAGTAGCCAATGGGGACAGGGGCAGAATCAGCCCCAGCATTTT.